What follows are 15 T cell receptor beta chains derived from one specimen sequenced in a study of EBV T-cell therapy then PD-1 blockade in nasopharyngeal carcinoma. Indicated treatment: AdE1-LMPpoly-expanded autologous EBV-specific T-cell therapy followed by anti-PD-1 nivolumab. The antigens for these receptors are not known. Assay used: immunoSEQ multiplex PCR; TCRdb lists only in-frame clones, some missing. The table includes about 22,000 clones, roughly four fifths detected once. Source: CD8+ T cells from blood, taken at day -245 from a patient whose treatment included autologous EBV-specific T cells and nivolumab. These receptors were collected from a middle-aged man with nasopharyngeal carcinoma.

This sequence joins TRBV3-1 (or the pseudogene TRBV3-2) and TRBJ2-7; D ambiguous. Germline lookup yields CDR1 LGHDT and CDR2 YNNKEL (reference sequence). Trimming took off 0 bases at V and 2 bases at J, with 11 bases between the two ends. The CDR3 is made up of 15 amino acids. The CDR3 DNA is TGTGCCAGCAGCCAAGATTATCTTCCCGCCTACGAGCAGTACTTC. Residues: CASSQDYLPAYEQYF.

The chain is built from TRBV9 and TRBJ1-1; 7 nucleotides align to TRBD1. This CDR3 contains 15 residues. Germline trimming cut 3 bases from V and 1 base from J; bases unmatched to any gene: 6. The germline V gene has CDR1 SGDLS and CDR2 YYNGEE. Written as DNA, the CDR3 is TGTGCCAGCAGCGCCCATGGACAGGCGAACACTGAAGCTTTCTTT. Translating it yields CASSAHGQANTEAFF.

This clone was counted between two and nine times. The V call is TRBV28, the J call TRBJ2-7; D gene ambiguous. Germline V CDR1 and CDR2: MDHEN, SYDVKM. V lost 2 bases to trimming and J lost 0 bases, with 2 bases between them. The CDR3 has 12 amino acids. CDR3 loop: CASSLVSYEQYF. CDR3 coding DNA: TGTGCCAGCAGTTTAGTCTCCTACGAGCAGTACTTC.

The CDR3 spells CASSLGGFGNQPQHF. The CDR3 DNA reads as TGTGCCAGCAGTTTAGGGGGCTTCGGCAATCAGCCCCAGCATTTT. The genes are TRBV27 and TRBJ1-5, with D perhaps TRBD1 (6 bases). Trimming cost V 2 bases and J 2 bases, with 10 bases left between them. The V gene's germline CDR1 is MNHEY and CDR2 SMNVEV (reference sequence). The length of the CDR3 is 15 residues.

The chain couples TRBV28 to TRBJ2-2, with 7 bases aligning to TRBD1. CDR3 length equals 19 residues. The ends lost 3 bases at V and 0 bases at J; junction bases unmatched: 13. CDR1 is MDHEN and CDR2 is SYDVKM in the germline V gene. The CDR3 nucleotides read TGTGCCAGCAGTTTTTTGGCCTACAGGGGCAATACGAACACCGGGGAGCTGTTTTTT. It yields the protein CASSFLAYRGNTNTGELFF.

J is TRBJ1-2 and V is TRBV12-3 or TRBV12-4, with a weak D call TRBD1 (5 bases). This CDR3 comprises 13 residues. V was pared by 5 bases and J by 2 bases, with 9 bases between. The CDR3 nucleotides are TGTGCCAGCAGTAGACAGACGAACTATGGCTACACCTTC. Its protein product is CASSRQTNYGYTF.

This clone was observed a few times. This rearrangement joins TRBV6-2 or TRBV6-3 to TRBJ2-7, with D unclear. Germline CDR1 is MNHEY and CDR2 is SVGEGT. The germline V and J ends were trimmed by 5 bases and 3 bases, with 5 bases remaining between them. CDR3 length: 11 amino acids. The CDR3 nucleotides are TGTGCCAGCAGTCCCAACTACGAGCAGTACTTC. This sequence encodes CASSPNYEQYF.

The rearrangement links TRBV2 to TRBJ2-3; D uncertain. CDR1 is SNHLY and CDR2 is FYNNEI in the germline V gene. This CDR3 spans 16 amino acids. Trimming stripped 10 bases from V and 7 bases from J, with 27 bases between. Written as DNA, the CDR3 is TGTGCCATCGACCTCCTCCCAACTGCCCTTGGGAATACGCAGTATTTT. As protein: CAIDLLPTALGNTQYF.

This clone was counted once. This chain uses TRBV9 with TRBJ2-5; perhaps D is TRBD1 or TRBD2 (7 bases each). This CDR3 has 17 residues. Trimming left V 0 bases short and J 4 bases short, with 19 bases between. The germline V gene has CDR1 SGDLS and CDR2 YYNGEE. The CDR3 protein is CASSVERGRGLVETQYF. The CDR3 bases are TGTGCCAGCAGCGTAGAGAGGGGGAGGGGGCTCGTAGAGACCCAGTACTTC.

The chain carries TRBV30 and TRBJ2-3; no reliable D call. The germline V gene has CDR1 GTSNPN and CDR2 SVGIG (reference sequence). Trimming left V 0 bases short and J 2 bases short, with 3 bases between. CDR3 length: 12 amino acids. DNA of the CDR3: TGTGCCTGGAGTGTACCCACAGATACGCAGTATTTT. Protein sequence: CAWSVPTDTQYF.

This chain connects TRBV9 to TRBJ2-5; TRBD1 might be the D (5 bases). The CDR3 totals 15 residues. The V end was cut by 0 bases, the J end by 2 bases, with 11 bases between. Germline V gives CDR1 SGDLS, CDR2 YYNGEE. The CDR3 loop reads CASSVAGASQETQYF. The CDR3 nucleotides are TGTGCCAGCAGCGTAGCTGGGGCGTCTCAAGAGACCCAGTACTTC.

The CDR3 sequence is CASSPTGLGHYGYTF. The CDR3 DNA follows: TGCGCCAGCAGCCCAACGGGGCTGGGGCACTATGGCTACACCTTC. The chain is built from TRBV4-3 and TRBJ1-2; a weak D match, TRBD1 (5 bases). Germline assignment: CDR1 LGHNA and CDR2 YSLEER. V was shortened by 4 bases and J by 3 bases, with 15 bases between the two germline ends. This CDR3 is 15 amino acids long.

The V gene is TRBV27, the J gene TRBJ1-3; D is unresolved. V was clipped by 6 bases and J by 0 bases, with 12 bases between them. Germline-derived CDR1 and CDR2 are MNHEY and SMNVEV (reference sequence). The CDR3 is 15 amino acids. The CDR3 loop reads CASRSDWDSGNTIYF. CDR3 DNA: TGTGCCAGCAGGTCCGACTGGGACTCTGGAAACACCATATATTTT.

The chain recombines TRBV2 with TRBJ1-3; D not resolved. Trimming stripped 3 bases from V and 4 bases from J, with 10 bases between. Per the germline V gene, CDR1 is SNHLY and CDR2 is FYNNEI. This CDR3 comprises 14 residues. The CDR3: CASSDWGSGNTIYF. CDR3 nucleotides: TGTGCCAGCAGTGACTGGGGAAGCGGAAACACCATATATTTT.

The chain has TRBV4-3 and TRBJ2-7; TRBD2 matches 8 bases. The CDR3 is made up of 18 amino acids. J lost 0 bases, V lost 0 bases, and 10 bases had no gene match. Per the germline V gene, CDR1 is LGHNA and CDR2 is YSLEER. DNA for the CDR3: TGCGCCAGCAGCCAAGATTTGACGGGGGGGCTTCTCTCCTACGAGCAGTACTTC. The encoded protein is CASSQDLTGGLLSYEQYF.